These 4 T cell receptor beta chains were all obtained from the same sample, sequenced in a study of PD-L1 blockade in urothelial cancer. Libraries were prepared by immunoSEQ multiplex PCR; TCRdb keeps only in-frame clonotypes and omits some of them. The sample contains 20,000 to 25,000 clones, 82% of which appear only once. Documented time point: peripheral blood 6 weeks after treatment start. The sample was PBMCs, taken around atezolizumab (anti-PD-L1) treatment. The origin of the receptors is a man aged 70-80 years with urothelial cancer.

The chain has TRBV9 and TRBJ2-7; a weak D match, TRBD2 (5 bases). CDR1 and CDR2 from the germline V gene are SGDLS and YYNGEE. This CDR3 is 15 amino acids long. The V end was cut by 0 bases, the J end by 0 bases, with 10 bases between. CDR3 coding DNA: TGTGCCAGCAGCGTAGGGTCAGCGGTCTCCTACGAGCAGTACTTC. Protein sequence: CASSVGSAVSYEQYF.

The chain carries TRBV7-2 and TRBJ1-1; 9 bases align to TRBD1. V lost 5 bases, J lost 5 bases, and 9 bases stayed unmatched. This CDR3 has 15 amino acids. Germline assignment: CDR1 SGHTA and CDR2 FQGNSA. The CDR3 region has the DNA TGTGCCAGCAGCCCCCTCGGACAGGGGCGGACTGAAGCTTTCTTT. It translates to CASSPLGQGRTEAFF. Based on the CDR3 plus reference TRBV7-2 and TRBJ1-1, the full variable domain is GAGVSQSPSNKVTEKGKDVELRCDPISGHTALYWYRQSLGQGLEFLIYFQGNSAPDKSGLPSDRFSAERTGGSVSTLTIQRTQQEDSAVYLCASSPLGQGRTEAFFGQGTRLTVV.

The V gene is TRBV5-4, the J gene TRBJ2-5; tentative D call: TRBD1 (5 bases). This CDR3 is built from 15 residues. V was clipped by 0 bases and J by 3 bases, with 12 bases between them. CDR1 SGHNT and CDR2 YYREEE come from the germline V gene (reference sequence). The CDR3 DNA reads TGTGCCAGCAGCTTGGTTTCCAGGGTCGAAGAGACCCAGTACTTC. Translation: CASSLVSRVEETQYF.

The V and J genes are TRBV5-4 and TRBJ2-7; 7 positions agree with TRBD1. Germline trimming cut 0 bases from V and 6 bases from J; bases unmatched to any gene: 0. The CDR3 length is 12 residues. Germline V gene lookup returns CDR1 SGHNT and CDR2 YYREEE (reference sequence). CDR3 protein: CASSLDRGEQYF. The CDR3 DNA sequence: TGTGCCAGCAGCTTGGACAGGGGCGAGCAGTACTTC.